In this sample, the clone carrying this TCR beta chain turned up a few times. The data stem from a study of blood T cells in healthy people across ages. V shed 3 bases and J shed 4 bases, with 7 bases lying between them. Germline assignment: CDR1 KGHSH and CDR2 LQKENI. The CDR3 has 14 amino acids. A J-beta primer mix and a sample-barcoded 5' primer were used in a second PCR of roughly 6 to 11 cycles. TCRdb ran MiXCR on the 5' RACE reads and lists one entry per CDR3 protein. The sample lists 800,000 to 1,000,000 distinct CDR3 sequences, roughly 43% occurring once. The clonotype comes from a man aged 25-45 years in good health. What was sequenced was blood. This chain connects TRBV18 to TRBJ2-6; D call uncertain. CDR3 in DNA: TGTGCCAGCTCACCTTTAACGGGGGCCAACGTCCTGACTTTC. This codes for CASSPLTGANVLTF.